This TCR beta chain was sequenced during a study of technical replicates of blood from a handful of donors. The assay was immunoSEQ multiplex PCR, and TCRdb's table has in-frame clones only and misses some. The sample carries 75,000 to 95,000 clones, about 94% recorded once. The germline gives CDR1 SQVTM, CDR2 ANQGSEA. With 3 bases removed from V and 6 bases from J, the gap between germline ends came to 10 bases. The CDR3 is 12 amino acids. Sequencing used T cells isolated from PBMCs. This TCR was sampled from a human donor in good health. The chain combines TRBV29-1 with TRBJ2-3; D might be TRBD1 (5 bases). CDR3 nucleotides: TGCAGCGTTGACCCAGGGATCGATACGCAGTATTTT. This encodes CSVDPGIDTQYF.